A selection of T cell receptor beta chains follows, all from one sample in a study of T-cell memory formation after mild COVID-19. TCRdb called the 5' RACE reads again in MiXCR, with one record for every CDR3 protein. Here the sample spans almost 550,000 distinct CDR3 sequences, roughly 21% being singletons. Sequenced sample: PBMCs or a T cell subset sorted from them (not recorded which). These receptors were collected from an adult woman who had mild COVID-19 (a few samples of this study predate the infection). Cell type and time point are not known. Both conserved end residues are part of each CDR3. The order of the fields is V gene, clone size, D gene, J gene, CDR3 protein, CDR3 DNA. A D gene is named only where the DNA matches it firmly. Some rows mark clone size as missing; the rest say once, few, many or name a class of expanded clone.

>TRBV11-3|-|-|TRBJ2-1
CASSSTASYNEQFF
TGTGCCAGCAGCTCTACGGCCTCCTACAATGAGCAGTTCTTC
>TRBV6-5|few|-|TRBJ1-2
CASRTGTDGRGYTF
TGTGCCAGCAGAACCGGGACCGATGGACGGGGCTACACCTTC
>TRBV20-1|few|-|TRBJ1-2
CSARPGTSYGYTF
TGCAGTGCTAGACCTGGGACAAGCTATGGCTACACCTTC
>TRBV27|-|-|TRBJ2-7
CASSSPEGAGYEQYF
TGTGCCAGCAGTAGCCCTGAAGGGGCCGGCTACGAGCAGTACTTC
>TRBV7-3|few|-|TRBJ2-5
CASSSGLLGQETQYF
TGTGCCAGCAGCTCTGGGTTGCTAGGACAAGAGACCCAGTACTTC
>TRBV27|-|-|TRBJ2-5
CASRPLPGGGETQYF
TGTGCCAGCAGGCCCCTACCCGGAGGTGGAGAGACCCAGTACTTC
>TRBV5-1|-|-|TRBJ1-1
CASSLGDMAFF
TGCGCCAGCAGCTTGGGGGATATGGCTTTCTTT
>TRBV6-1|few|TRBD1|TRBJ2-5
CASRRGQVKETQYF
TGTGCCAGCAGGAGGGGACAGGTGAAAGAGACCCAGTACTTC
>TRBV5-8|once|-|TRBJ1-6
CASSLEPGRMNSPLHF
TGTGCCAGCAGCTTGGAACCGGGACGGATGAATTCACCCCTCCACTTT
>TRBV4-1|-|-|TRBJ1-2
CASSHRKQGGYGYTF
TGCGCCAGCAGCCACCGCAAGCAAGGCGGGTATGGCTACACCTTC
>TRBV7-8|few|TRBD1|TRBJ2-3
CASSPVDRVGLDTQYF
TGTGCCAGCAGCCCCGTGGACAGGGTGGGCCTAGATACGCAGTATTTT
>TRBV7-2|few|TRBD1|TRBJ2-7
CASSSRDSRYEQYF
TGTGCCAGCAGCTCCCGGGACAGCCGCTACGAGCAGTACTTC
>TRBV7-9|once|TRBD1|TRBJ1-1
CASSPGQGDRTEAFF
TGTGCCAGCAGCCCGGGACAGGGGGACCGCACTGAAGCTTTCTTT
>TRBV11-3|few|-|TRBJ2-7
CASSSHGGQDYEQYF
TGTGCCAGCAGCTCGCACGGGGGACAAGATTACGAGCAGTACTTC
>TRBV7-3|few|-|TRBJ2-1
CASSPRRTSHNEQFF
TGTGCCAGCAGCCCGAGGAGAACTAGCCACAATGAGCAGTTCTTC